This T cell receptor beta chain is drawn from a study of tumor and adjacent non-tumor tissue in lung cancer. Study-wide findings and caveats: Tumor TCR diversity, when higher, was linked to shorter survival.

CDR3 length: 13 residues. Germline V gene sequence: CDR1 MNHNY, CDR2 SVGAGI (reference sequence). Germline trimming cut 9 bases from V and 8 bases from J; bases unmatched to any gene: 9. A word on this clonotype: The antigen remains undetermined.

The template was RNA from unsorted bulk tissue. This non-tumor lung sample came from over 3 cm beyond the tumor edge. A modified ARM-PCR protocol with three rounds of nested PCR amplified TCRbeta. TCRdb passed the multiplex PCR reads through MiXCR, listing each CDR3 protein once. The data show under 80,000 distinct CDR3 sequences, about 77% seen once. This clonotype originated in a man between 60 and 70 years old with non-small cell lung cancer. The specimen sequenced was distant non-tumor lung tissue. The V and J genes are TRBV6-6 and TRBJ1-5, with 8 positions matching TRBD1. DNA of the CDR3: TGTGCCAGGAGCGACAGGGGCAGTGAGCCCCAGCATTTT. It specifies CARSDRGSEPQHF.